Listed here is a single TCR beta chain. Reverse transcription of approximately 500 ng total RNA with a constant-region primer produced TCR beta cDNA. Slightly modified ARM-PCR served as the procedure for the TCR beta libraries. These libraries came from three rounds of nested multiplex PCR. The first two PCR rounds used TRBV1-TRBV30 primers with a Cbeta primer, approximately 9 cycles each. From the multiplex PCR reads, TCRdb called clonotypes with MiXCR, one entry per CDR3 protein. Among about 180,000 distinct CDR3 sequences, 50% to 75% were seen once, and the ten largest hold 72%. The data were taken from a study of tumor-infiltrating lymphocytes in primary liver carcinoma. About the research overall: Patients underwent surgical resection for primary liver carcinoma.

The researchers obtained blood RNA from unsorted whole blood and also extracted germline DNA. Patients were chronically HBV-infected and treatment-naive. The CDR3 has 15 residues. CDR1 is SGHAT and CDR2 is FQNNGV in the germline V gene. This receptor was identified in a man aged 40-49 years with primary liver carcinoma and hepatitis B virus infection. The chain has TRBV11-2 and TRBJ2-7; D call uncertain. The J call may be wrong; the DNA end is better matched by TRBJ2-1. The sample taken for sequencing was peripheral blood. The CDR3 nucleotides are TGTGCCAGCAGCCCACTTGGAACAAGCTTCTACGAGCAGTTCTTC. It encodes CASSPLGTSFYEQFF.